Listed below are T cell receptor beta chains from one sample, sequenced in a study of T cell responses to AZD1222 COVID-19 vaccine. Assay: immunoSEQ multiplex PCR; the TCRdb copy retains only in-frame clones and omits some. The table shows around 120,000 clones, with around 92% occurring only once. The specimen comprised peripheral blood, sampled on day 0 of AZD1222 vaccination. The receptors stem from an adult in good health. Both conserved end residues are part of each CDR3. The order of the fields is CDR3 length, V gene, D gene, J gene, clone size, CDR3 protein, CDR3 DNA. D genes are given only for firm matches. Clone size, where shown, is once, few, many, or a class for clones that have expanded.

16	TRBV9	-	TRBJ2-5	-	CASSVATTSIGETQYF	TGTGCCAGCAGCGTAGCTACGACTTCAATAGGGGAGACCCAGTACTTC
13	TRBV9	-	TRBJ2-1	-	CASSGDSYNEQFF	TGTGCCAGCAGCGGCGACAGTTACAATGAGCAGTTCTTC
13	TRBV10-3	-	TRBJ1-1	-	CAISETDDTEAFF	TGTGCCATCAGTGAGACAGATGACACTGAAGCTTTCTTT
13	TRBV29-1	-	TRBJ1-6	once	CSVVETDNSPLHF	TGCAGCGTTGTGGAGACAGATAATTCACCCCTCCACTTT
13	TRBV7-2	-	TRBJ2-1	-	CASSPGSYNEQFF	TGTGCCAGCAGCCCTGGATCCTACAATGAGCAGTTCTTC
11	TRBV6-1	-	TRBJ1-1	-	CASSESAEAFF	TGTGCCAGCAGTGAATCTGCTGAAGCTTTCTTT
16	TRBV29-1	TRBD2	TRBJ2-7	once	CSVEDLAGGVAYEQYF	TGCAGCGTTGAAGATTTAGCTGGGGGGGTAGCCTACGAGCAGTACTTC
15	TRBV13	TRBD1	TRBJ1-1	few	CASNNRDRGNTEAFF	TGTGCCAGCAACAATCGAGACAGGGGAAACACTGAAGCTTTCTTT
17	TRBV6-2/TRBV6-3	TRBD2	TRBJ2-1	-	CASSRRSGGASYNEQFF	TGTGCCAGCAGTCGCCGTAGCGGGGGGGCCTCCTACAATGAGCAGTTCTTC
11	TRBV4-1	-	TRBJ2-1	-	CASSQAGEQFF	TGCGCCAGCAGCCAAGCGGGGGAGCAGTTCTTC
13	TRBV9	-	TRBJ1-4	once	CASSGNSGEKLFF	TGTGCCAGCAGCGGGAATTCGGGAGAAAAACTGTTTTTT
12	TRBV29-1	-	TRBJ1-1	-	CSVSTGYAEAFF	TGCAGCGTTTCCACAGGGTACGCTGAAGCTTTCTTT
18	TRBV3-1/TRBV3-2	TRBD1	TRBJ2-7	-	CASSQSGTGTSSRYEQYF	TGTGCCAGCAGCCAATCCGGGACAGGGACGTCTAGCAGATACGAGCAGTACTTC
16	TRBV3-1/TRBV3-2	-	TRBJ1-2	-	CASSQEDQLLPYGYTF	TGTGCCAGCAGCCAAGAAGACCAATTGCTTCCCTATGGCTACACCTTC
15	TRBV4-1	-	TRBJ2-1	-	CASSQELTIGAEQFF	TGCGCCAGCAGCCAAGAACTGACCATCGGGGCTGAGCAGTTCTTC
19	TRBV13	-	TRBJ1-2	-	CASSLDQGPSLLPNYGYTF	TGTGCCAGCAGCTTAGATCAGGGGCCCTCCCTTCTTCCTAACTATGGCTACACCTTC
16	TRBV9	TRBD2	TRBJ2-1	-	CASSAGLAGRYGEQFF	TGTGCCAGCAGCGCCGGACTAGCGGGGCGCTACGGTGAGCAGTTCTTC
13	TRBV30	-	TRBJ1-4	-	CAWRRVRTGKLFF	TGTGCCTGGAGGAGGGTCCGAACGGGAAAACTGTTTTTT
15	TRBV28	-	TRBJ2-2	-	CASSPIKQGDGELFF	TGTGCCAGCAGCCCGATAAAACAGGGTGACGGGGAGCTGTTTTTT
13	TRBV5-8	-	TRBJ1-5	-	CASSLDSNQPQHF	TGTGCCAGCAGCTTGGATAGCAATCAGCCCCAGCATTTT
17	TRBV4-3	-	TRBJ1-1	-	CASSQDNTGRENTEAFF	TGCGCCAGCAGCCAAGATAATACAGGCAGGGAGAACACTGAAGCTTTCTTT
14	TRBV29-1	-	TRBJ2-7	once	CSETNTPSSYEQYF	TGCAGCGAAACGAATACACCGAGCTCCTACGAGCAGTACTTC
14	TRBV29-1	TRBD1	TRBJ1-1	-	CSAQKGASASEAFF	TGCAGCGCACAAAAGGGGGCTTCGGCCTCTGAAGCTTTCTTT
14	TRBV28	-	TRBJ1-4	once	CASNLAGSNEKLFF	TGTGCCAGCAACCTGGCGGGCTCCAATGAAAAACTGTTTTTT
16	TRBV5-1	TRBD1	TRBJ1-1	once	CASVLNPGTVNTEAFF	TGCGCCAGCGTGCTTAATCCGGGGACAGTGAACACTGAAGCTTTCTTT
15	TRBV6-5	TRBD1	TRBJ2-7	once	CASRGEGQHYYEQYF	TGTGCCAGCAGGGGAGAGGGACAGCATTACTACGAGCAGTACTTC
15	TRBV4-1	-	TRBJ2-5	once	CASSKSGANQETQYF	TGCGCCAGCAGCAAAAGCGGAGCCAACCAAGAGACCCAGTACTTC
15	TRBV6-5	TRBD1	TRBJ2-7	-	CASSYSTGLDYEQYF	TGTGCCAGCAGTTACTCGACAGGGCTTGACTACGAGCAGTACTTC
15	TRBV6-2/TRBV6-3	-	TRBJ2-1	once	CASSSLAGTYNEQFF	TGTGCCAGCAGTTCACTAGCCGGAACCTACAATGAGCAGTTCTTC
16	TRBV21-1	-	TRBJ1-1	-	CASSKLGTGQNTEAFF	TGTGCCAGCAGCAAACTCGGGACAGGGCAGAACACTGAAGCTTTCTTT
13	TRBV10-3	-	TRBJ2-3	-	CAIRETSTDTQYF	TGTGCCATCAGAGAGACTAGCACAGATACGCAGTATTTT
13	TRBV12-3/TRBV12-4	-	TRBJ2-1	-	CASSWGEDNEQFF	TGTGCCAGCAGTTGGGGGGAAGACAATGAGCAGTTCTTC
18	TRBV9	TRBD2	TRBJ2-4	-	CASSVEGLAGGPRNIQYF	TGTGCCAGCAGCGTAGAGGGACTAGCGGGGGGGCCGAGAAACATTCAGTACTTC
15	TRBV10-1	-	TRBJ2-1	-	CASSDPGEEGGAQFF	TGCGCCAGCAGTGACCCGGGTGAGGAGGGGGGGGCGCAGTTCTTC
16	TRBV4-1	-	TRBJ1-5	-	CASSQEAQGGNQPQHF	TGCGCCAGCAGCCAAGAGGCCCAGGGCGGCAATCAGCCCCAGCATTTT
15	TRBV11-3	-	TRBJ1-1	-	CASSLEAGKNTEAFF	TGTGCCAGCAGCTTAGAGGCAGGGAAGAACACTGAAGCTTTCTTT
18	TRBV7-2	TRBD1	TRBJ2-3	-	CASSPRQGLYRSTDTQYF	TGTGCCAGCAGCCCGAGACAGGGTCTGTACCGCAGCACAGATACGCAGTATTTT
15	TRBV30	-	TRBJ1-5	few	CAWSVGGNSNQPQHF	TGTGCCTGGAGTGTAGGTGGAAACAGCAATCAGCCCCAGCATTTT
16	TRBV24-1	-	TRBJ2-3	-	CATSARDTRVTDTQYF	TGTGCCACCAGTGCCCGGGACACCAGAGTCACAGATACGCAGTATTTT
11	TRBV10-2	-	TRBJ1-3	-	CASMLENSIYF	TGCGCCAGCATGTTAGAGAACTCCATATATTTT
14	TRBV10-1	-	TRBJ1-4	-	CASSVRKVYEKLFF	TGCGCCAGCAGTGTAAGGAAAGTATATGAAAAACTGTTTTTT
18	TRBV27	TRBD2	TRBJ2-7	-	CASSLYWASGSEVGEQYF	TGTGCCAGCAGTTTATATTGGGCTAGCGGGAGTGAGGTAGGCGAGCAGTACTTC
15	TRBV28	-	TRBJ1-5	-	CASNPEGSTVQPQHF	TGTGCCAGCAATCCGGAGGGTAGCACGGTTCAGCCCCAGCATTTT
15	TRBV28	-	TRBJ2-2	once	CASSFAAANTGELFF	TGTGCCAGCAGTTTCGCCGCGGCGAACACCGGGGAGCTGTTTTTT
13	TRBV27	-	TRBJ1-5	-	CASSRYSNQPQHF	TGTGCCAGCAGCCGATATAGCAATCAGCCCCAGCATTTT
16	TRBV7-9	TRBD1	TRBJ1-1	-	CASSLDRGIMNTEAFF	TGTGCCAGCAGCTTAGACAGGGGGATTATGAACACTGAAGCTTTCTTT
13	TRBV7-8	TRBD1	TRBJ1-1	-	CASSGQGCTEAFF	TGTGCCAGCTCGGGACAGGGGTGTACTGAAGCTTTCTTT
14	TRBV5-1	-	TRBJ2-1	-	CASSFRGPYNEQFF	TGCGCCAGCAGCTTTCGGGGACCCTACAATGAGCAGTTCTTC
13	TRBV9	TRBD1	TRBJ2-7	-	CASSASQGLEQYF	TGTGCCAGCAGCGCCTCACAGGGGCTGGAGCAGTACTTC
14	TRBV29-1	TRBD1	TRBJ1-1	-	CSVEGDRVNTEAFF	TGCAGCGTCGAGGGCGACAGGGTAAACACTGAAGCTTTCTTT
14	TRBV4-2	-	TRBJ2-5	-	CASSTTTVLETQYF	TGTGCCAGCAGCACGACGACAGTATTGGAGACCCAGTACTTC
14	TRBV7-2	-	TRBJ2-7	once	CASSLAIGEKQQYF	TGTGCCAGCAGCTTAGCGATCGGGGAGAAACAGCAGTACTTC
14	TRBV18	-	TRBJ1-2	-	CASSPQGINYGYTF	TGTGCCAGCTCACCGCAGGGGATTAACTATGGCTACACCTTC
17	TRBV7-8	-	TRBJ2-5	-	CASSLAPLGEVQETQYF	TGTGCCAGCAGCTTAGCCCCTTTGGGGGAGGTCCAAGAGACCCAGTACTTC
14	TRBV7-2	-	TRBJ2-1	-	CASSLGGGYNEQFF	TGTGCCAGCAGCTTAGGAGGGGGCTACAATGAGCAGTTCTTC